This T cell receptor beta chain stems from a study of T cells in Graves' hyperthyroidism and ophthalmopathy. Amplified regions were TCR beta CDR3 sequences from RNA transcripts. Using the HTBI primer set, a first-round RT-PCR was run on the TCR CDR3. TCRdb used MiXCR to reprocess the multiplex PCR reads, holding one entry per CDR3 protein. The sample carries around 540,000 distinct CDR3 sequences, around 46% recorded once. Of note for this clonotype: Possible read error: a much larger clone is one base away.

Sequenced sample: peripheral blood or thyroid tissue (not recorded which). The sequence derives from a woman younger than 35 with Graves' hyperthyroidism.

CDR3 nucleotides: TGTGCCACCAGTGAGTTAGGCGGAGGCTACACCTTC. This codes for CATSELGGGYTF. The V gene is TRBV24-1, the J gene TRBJ1-2; D ambiguous. The germline CDR1 and CDR2 sequences are KGHDR and SFDVKD. The V end was cut by 4 bases, the J end by 8 bases, with 10 bases between. The CDR3 spans 12 residues.